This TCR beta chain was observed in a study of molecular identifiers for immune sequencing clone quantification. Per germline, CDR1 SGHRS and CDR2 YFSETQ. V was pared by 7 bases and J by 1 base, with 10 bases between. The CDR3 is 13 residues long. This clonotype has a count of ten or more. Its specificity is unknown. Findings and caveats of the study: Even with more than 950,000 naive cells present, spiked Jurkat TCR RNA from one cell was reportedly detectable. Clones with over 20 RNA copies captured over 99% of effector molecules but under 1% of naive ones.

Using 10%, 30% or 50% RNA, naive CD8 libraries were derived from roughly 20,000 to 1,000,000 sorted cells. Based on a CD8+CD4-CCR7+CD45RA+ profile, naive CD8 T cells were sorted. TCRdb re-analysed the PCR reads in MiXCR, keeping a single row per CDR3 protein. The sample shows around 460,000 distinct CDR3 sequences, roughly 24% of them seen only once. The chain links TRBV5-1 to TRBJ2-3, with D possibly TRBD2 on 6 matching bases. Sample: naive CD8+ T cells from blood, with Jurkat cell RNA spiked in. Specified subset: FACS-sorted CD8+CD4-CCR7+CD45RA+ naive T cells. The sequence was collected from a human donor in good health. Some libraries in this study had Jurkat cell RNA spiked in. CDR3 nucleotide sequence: TGCGCCAGCCGGGAGTACGGCACAGATACGCAGTATTTT. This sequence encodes CASREYGTDTQYF.